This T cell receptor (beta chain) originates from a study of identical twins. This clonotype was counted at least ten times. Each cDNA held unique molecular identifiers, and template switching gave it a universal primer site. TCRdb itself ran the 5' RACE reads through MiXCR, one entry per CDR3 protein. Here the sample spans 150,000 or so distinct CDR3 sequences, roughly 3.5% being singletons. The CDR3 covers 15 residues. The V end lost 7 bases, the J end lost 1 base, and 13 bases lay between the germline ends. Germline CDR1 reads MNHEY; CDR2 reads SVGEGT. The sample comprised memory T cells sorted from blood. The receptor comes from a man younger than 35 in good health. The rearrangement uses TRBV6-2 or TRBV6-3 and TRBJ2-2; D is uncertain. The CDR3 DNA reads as TGTGCCAGCATCCACCTGGCAGGGAACACCGGGGAGCTGTTTTTT. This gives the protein CASIHLAGNTGELFF.